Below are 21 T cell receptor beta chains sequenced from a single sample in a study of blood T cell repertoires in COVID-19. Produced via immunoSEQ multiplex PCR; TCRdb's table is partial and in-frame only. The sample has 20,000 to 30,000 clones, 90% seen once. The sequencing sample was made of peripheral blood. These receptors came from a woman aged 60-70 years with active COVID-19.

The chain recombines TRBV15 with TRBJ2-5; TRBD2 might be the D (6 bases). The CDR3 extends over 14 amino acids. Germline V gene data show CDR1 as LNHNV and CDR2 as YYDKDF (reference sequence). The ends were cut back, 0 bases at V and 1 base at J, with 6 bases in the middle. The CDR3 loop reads CATSRDSGQETQYF. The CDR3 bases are TGTGCCACCAGCAGAGATAGCGGCCAAGAGACCCAGTACTTC.

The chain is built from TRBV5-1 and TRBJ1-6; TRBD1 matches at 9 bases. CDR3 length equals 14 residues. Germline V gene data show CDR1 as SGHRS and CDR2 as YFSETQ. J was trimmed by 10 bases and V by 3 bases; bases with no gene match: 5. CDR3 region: CASSSQGADSPLHF. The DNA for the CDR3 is TGCGCCAGCAGCTCACAGGGGGCAGACTCACCCCTCCACTTT. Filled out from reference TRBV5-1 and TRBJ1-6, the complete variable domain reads KAGVTQTPRYLIKTRGQQVTLSCSPISGHRSVSWYQQTPGQGLQFLFEYFSETQRNKGNFPGRFSGRQFSNSRSEMNVSTLELGDSALYLCASSSQGADSPLHFGNGTRLTVT.

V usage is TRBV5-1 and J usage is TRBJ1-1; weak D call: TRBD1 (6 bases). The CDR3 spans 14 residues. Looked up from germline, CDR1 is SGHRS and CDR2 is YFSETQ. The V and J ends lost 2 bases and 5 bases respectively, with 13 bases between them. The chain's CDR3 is CASSLTGMGTEAFF. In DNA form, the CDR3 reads TGCGCCAGCAGCTTAACAGGGATGGGGACTGAAGCTTTCTTT.

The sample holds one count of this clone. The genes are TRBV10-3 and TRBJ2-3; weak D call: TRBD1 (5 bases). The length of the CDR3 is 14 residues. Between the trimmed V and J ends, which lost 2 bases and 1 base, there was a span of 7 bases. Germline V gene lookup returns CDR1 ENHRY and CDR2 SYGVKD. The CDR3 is CAISEGRGTDTQYF. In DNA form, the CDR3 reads TGTGCCATCAGTGAGGGCAGGGGCACAGATACGCAGTATTTT.

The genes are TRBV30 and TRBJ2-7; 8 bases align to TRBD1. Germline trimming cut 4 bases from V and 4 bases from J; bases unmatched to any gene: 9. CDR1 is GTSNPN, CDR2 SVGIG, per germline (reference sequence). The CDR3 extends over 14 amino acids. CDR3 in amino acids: CAWTSVTGGYEQYF. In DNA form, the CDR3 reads TGTGCCTGGACGTCGGTCACAGGGGGGTACGAGCAGTACTTC.

The CDR3 nucleotides read TGTGCAAGTCGCACACACCGGGGAGCGATCACCTACGAGCAGTACTTC. Residues: CASRTHRGAITYEQYF. This chain links TRBV12-2 with TRBJ2-7; the DNA was not compared with TRBD2, the D call given in the table. TRBV12-2 is labeled a pseudogene. The CDR3 totals 16 residues.

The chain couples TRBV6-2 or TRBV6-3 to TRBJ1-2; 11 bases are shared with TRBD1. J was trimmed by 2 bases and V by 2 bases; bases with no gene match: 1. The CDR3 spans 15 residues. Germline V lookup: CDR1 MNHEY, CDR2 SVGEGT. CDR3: CASSYGTGGNYGYTF. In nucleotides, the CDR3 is TGTGCCAGCAGTTACGGGACAGGGGGGAACTATGGCTACACCTTC.

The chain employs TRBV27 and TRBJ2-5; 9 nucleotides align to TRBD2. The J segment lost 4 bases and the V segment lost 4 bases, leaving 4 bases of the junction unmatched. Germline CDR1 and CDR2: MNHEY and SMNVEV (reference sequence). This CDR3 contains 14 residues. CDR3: CASSSSGIPETQYF. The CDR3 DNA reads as TGTGCCAGCAGTTCTAGCGGGATACCAGAGACCCAGTACTTC.

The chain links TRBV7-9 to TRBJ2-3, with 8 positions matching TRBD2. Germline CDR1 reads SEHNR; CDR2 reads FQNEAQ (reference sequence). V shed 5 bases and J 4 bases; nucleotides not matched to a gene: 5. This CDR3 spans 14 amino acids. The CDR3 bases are TGTGCCAGCAGCCCCGAGCGGGAGCCAGATACGCAGTATTTT. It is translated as CASSPEREPDTQYF.

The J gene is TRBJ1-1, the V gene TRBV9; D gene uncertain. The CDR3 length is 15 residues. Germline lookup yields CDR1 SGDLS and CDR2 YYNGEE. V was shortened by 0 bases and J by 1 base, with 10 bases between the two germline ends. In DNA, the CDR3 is TGTGCCAGCAGCGTAGCCCGACGGAGGAACACTGAAGCTTTCTTT. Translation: CASSVARRRNTEAFF.

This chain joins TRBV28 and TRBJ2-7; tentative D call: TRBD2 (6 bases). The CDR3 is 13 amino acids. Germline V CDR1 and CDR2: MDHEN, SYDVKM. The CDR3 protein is CQTGGPLRYEQYF. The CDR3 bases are TGTCAGACCGGGGGTCCTCTCAGGTACGAGCAGTACTTC.

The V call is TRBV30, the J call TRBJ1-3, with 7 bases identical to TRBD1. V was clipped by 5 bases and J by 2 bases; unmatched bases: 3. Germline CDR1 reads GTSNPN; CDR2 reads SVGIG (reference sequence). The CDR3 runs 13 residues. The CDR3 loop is CAWGTGAGNTIYF. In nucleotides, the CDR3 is TGTGCCTGGGGAACAGGGGCTGGAAACACCATATATTTT.

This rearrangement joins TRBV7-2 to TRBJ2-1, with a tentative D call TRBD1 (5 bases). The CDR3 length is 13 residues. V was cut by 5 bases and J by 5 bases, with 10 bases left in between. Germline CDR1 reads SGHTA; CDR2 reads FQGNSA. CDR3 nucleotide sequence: TGTGCCAGCAGCCCTTGGGGCCACAATGAGCAGTTCTTC. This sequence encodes CASSPWGHNEQFF.

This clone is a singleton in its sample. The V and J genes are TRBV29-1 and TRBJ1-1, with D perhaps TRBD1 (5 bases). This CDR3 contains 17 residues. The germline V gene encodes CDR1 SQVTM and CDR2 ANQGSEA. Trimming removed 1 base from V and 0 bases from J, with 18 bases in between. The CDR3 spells CSVEVGLDGGMNTEAFF. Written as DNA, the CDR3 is TGCAGCGTTGAAGTGGGACTGGACGGAGGGATGAACACTGAAGCTTTCTTT.

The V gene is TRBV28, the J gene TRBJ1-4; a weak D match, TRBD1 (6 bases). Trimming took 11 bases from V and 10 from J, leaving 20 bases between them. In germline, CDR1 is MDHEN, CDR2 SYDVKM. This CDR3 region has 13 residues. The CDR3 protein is CAVGRDIVGKLFF. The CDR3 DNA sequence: TGTGCCGTCGGTAGGGACATCGTGGGAAAACTGTTTTTT.

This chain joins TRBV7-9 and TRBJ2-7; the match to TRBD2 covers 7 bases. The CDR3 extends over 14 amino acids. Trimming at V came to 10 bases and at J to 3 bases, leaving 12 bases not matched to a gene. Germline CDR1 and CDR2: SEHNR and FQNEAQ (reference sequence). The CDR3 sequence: CATTREGLGYEQYF. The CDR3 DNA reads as TGTGCCACCACGAGGGAGGGCCTTGGCTACGAGCAGTACTTC.

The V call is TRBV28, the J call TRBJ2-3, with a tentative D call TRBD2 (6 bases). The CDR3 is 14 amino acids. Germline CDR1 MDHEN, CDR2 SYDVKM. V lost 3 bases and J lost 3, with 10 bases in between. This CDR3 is CASSFVAGTDTQYF. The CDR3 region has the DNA TGTGCCAGCAGTTTTGTGGCGGGAACAGATACGCAGTATTTT.

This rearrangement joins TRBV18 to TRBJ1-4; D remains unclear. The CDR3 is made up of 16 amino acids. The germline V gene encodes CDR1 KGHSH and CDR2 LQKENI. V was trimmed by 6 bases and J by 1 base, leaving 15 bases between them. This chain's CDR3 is CASSQGSSGTNEKLFF. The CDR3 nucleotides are TGTGCCAGCTCCCAAGGGAGCTCAGGAACTAATGAAAAACTGTTTTTT.

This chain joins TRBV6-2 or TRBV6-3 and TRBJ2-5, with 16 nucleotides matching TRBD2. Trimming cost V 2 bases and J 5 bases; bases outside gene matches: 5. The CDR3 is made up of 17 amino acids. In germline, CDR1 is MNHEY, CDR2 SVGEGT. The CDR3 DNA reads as TGTGCCAGCAGTTACGGGACTAGCGGGAGGGCCGGGGAGACCCAGTACTTC. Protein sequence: CASSYGTSGRAGETQYF.

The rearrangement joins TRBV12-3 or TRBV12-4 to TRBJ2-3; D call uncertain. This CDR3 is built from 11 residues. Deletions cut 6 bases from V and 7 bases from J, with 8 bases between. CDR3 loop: CASSPVNTQYF. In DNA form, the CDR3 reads TGTGCCAGCAGCCCGGTAAATACGCAGTATTTT.

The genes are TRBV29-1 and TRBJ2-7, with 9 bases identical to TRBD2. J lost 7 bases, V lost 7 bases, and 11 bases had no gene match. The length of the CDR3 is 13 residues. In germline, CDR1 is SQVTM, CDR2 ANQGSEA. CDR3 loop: CSGVAGARGEQYF. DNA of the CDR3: TGCAGCGGCGTAGCGGGAGCAAGGGGTGAGCAGTACTTC.